These T cell receptor beta chains were read from a single sample in a study of T cell repertoires in cytomegalovirus infection. The antigens for these receptors are not known. TCRdb recomputed calls from the reads with MiXCR, one row per CDR3 protein. Of under 150,000 distinct CDR3 sequences listed, roughly 31% are singletons. Material: CD8+ T cells from cultured PBMCs, obtained from culture after CMV antigen stimulation. These receptors were collected from a human donor in good health (CMV status not recorded). Some clones in this sample may be carry-over from other donors' samples. Each CDR3 is given with its conserved first and last residue. Each record gives: D gene, V gene, J gene, clone size, CDR3 DNA, CDR3 protein. A D gene is named only where the DNA matches it firmly. The size field is filled for only some rows; it gives once, few, many or a size class.

TRBD1	TRBV6-5	TRBJ2-2	few	TGTGCCAGCAGTGAGGACAGGGGTGCGTTGTACACCGGGGAGCTGTTTTTT	CASSEDRGALYTGELFF
.	TRBV7-4	TRBJ2-5	.	TGTGCCAGCAGCCCCGGCCAAGAGACCCAGTACTTC	CASSPGQETQYF
.	TRBV19	TRBJ1-1	many	TGTGCCAGTAGTACCTTCGATCGAGGAGGGAACACTGAAGCTTTCTTT	CASSTFDRGGNTEAFF
.	TRBV10-3	TRBJ1-4	many	TGTGCCATCAGTGAGGATAGGGTGGGCAGGACAACTAATGAAAAACTGTTTTTT	CAISEDRVGRTTNEKLFF
.	TRBV6-2/TRBV6-3	TRBJ2-1	few	TGTGCCAGCAGTTACACGATGCAGGAATCACGGGGTGAGCAGTTCTTC	CASSYTMQESRGEQFF
TRBD1	TRBV18	TRBJ1-2	few	TGTGCCAGCTCCACGTCGTTTGGCCCGGGACAGGGTAACTATGGCTACACCTTC	CASSTSFGPGQGNYGYTF
.	TRBV12-3/TRBV12-4	TRBJ1-3	.	TGTGCCAGCAGTTTTGCCGTCGGTGTTCCCTCTGGAAACACCATATATTTT	CASSFAVGVPSGNTIYF
.	TRBV7-6	TRBJ2-1	few	TGTGCCAGCACCGTAATGACTGATATTAACAATGAGCAGTTCTTC	CASTVMTDINNEQFF
TRBD1	TRBV28	TRBJ1-6	.	TGTGCCAGCAGTGCGCCGGACAGGGGGCCCGGATCACCCCTCCACTTT	CASSAPDRGPGSPLHF
.	TRBV6-5	TRBJ1-2	.	TGTGCCAGCAGTTACCTCCTCAGAAGACAGAGCTATGGCTACACCTTC	CASSYLLRRQSYGYTF
.	TRBV2	TRBJ1-5	.	TGTGCCAGCAGTGGGGGAAGGTGGCAGCCCCAGCATTTT	CASSGGRWQPQHF
.	TRBV6-4	TRBJ2-1	few	TGTGCCAGCAGTGACTCGAGGGTCAGCTCCTACAATGAGCAGTTCTTC	CASSDSRVSSYNEQFF
.	TRBV4-1	TRBJ1-4	.	TGCGCCAGCAGCCAAGACCGAAGCCCCCGATCGGGAAAACTGTTTTTT	CASSQDRSPRSGKLFF
TRBD2	TRBV4-1	TRBJ2-7	.	TGCGCCAGCAGCCTAGTTAGCGGGGGGGCCTACGAGCAGTACTTC	CASSLVSGGAYEQYF
.	TRBV12-3/TRBV12-4	TRBJ1-2	.	TGTGCCAGCAGTTTATCCAGGGAACTGTATGGCTACACCTTC	CASSLSRELYGYTF
.	TRBV6-2/TRBV6-3	TRBJ1-1	.	TGTGCCAGCAGTTACTTTGACACCAGGAACCGCTTTGAAGCTTTCTTT	CASSYFDTRNRFEAFF
.	TRBV7-9	TRBJ2-7	few	TGTGCCAGCAGCTTAAGGACGACGGATTCCCTAGGCTACGAGCAGTACTTC	CASSLRTTDSLGYEQYF
.	TRBV4-1	TRBJ2-2	few	TGCGCCAGCAGCCGCAACACGAACACCGGGGAGCTGTTTTTT	CASSRNTNTGELFF
.	TRBV7-2	TRBJ1-2	many	TGTGCCAGCAGCTCATCCGGGACACTCTATGGCTACACCTTC	CASSSSGTLYGYTF
.	TRBV12-3/TRBV12-4	TRBJ1-5	many	TGTGCCAGCAGTTTAGGACCTAGCAATCAGCCCCAGCATTTT	CASSLGPSNQPQHF
.	TRBV11-2	TRBJ2-1	many	TGTGCCAGCAGACCCGGGGCAGGGGCCTACAATGAGCAGTTCTTC	CASRPGAGAYNEQFF
TRBD1	TRBV7-2	TRBJ1-1	.	TGTGCCAGCAGCTTAGCGGCAGGGGGGATGAACACTGAAGCTTTCTTT	CASSLAAGGMNTEAFF
.	TRBV6-5	TRBJ2-1	few	TGTGCCAGCAGTTCTAACAACAATGAGCAGTTCTTC	CASSSNNNEQFF
.	TRBV6-6	TRBJ1-2	.	TGTGCCAGCAGTTACTCGGGCGGGGTCGATGGCTACACCTTC	CASSYSGGVDGYTF
.	TRBV6-5	TRBJ1-6	many	TGTGCCAGCGCGGCAAGCTCCTATAATTCACCCCTCCACTTT	CASAASSYNSPLHF
.	TRBV20-1	TRBJ2-5	many	TGCAGTGCTAGGGAGGGGGCGCCCCAAGAGACCCAGTACTTC	CSAREGAPQETQYF
.	TRBV7-6	TRBJ1-1	many	TGTGCCACTCGCCGGGGGGCGGACACTGAAGCTTTCTTT	CATRRGADTEAFF
.	TRBV28	TRBJ1-2	few	TGTGCCAGCAGAACCCCCAGGGCCCCTCATGGCTACACCTTC	CASRTPRAPHGYTF
TRBD2	TRBV7-9	TRBJ2-7	.	TGTGCCAGCAGTCCGACTAGCGGGTACGAGCAGTACTTC	CASSPTSGYEQYF
.	TRBV19	TRBJ2-7	.	TGTGCCAGTAGTGCACCGACCTACGAGCAGTACTTC	CASSAPTYEQYF
.	TRBV11-2	TRBJ2-7	.	TGTGCCAGCAGCTTAAGCTTATACGAGCAGTACTTC	CASSLSLYEQYF
.	TRBV6-1	TRBJ2-1	.	TGTGCCAGCAGTGAAACCCCGGCCCTCCCTGAGCAGTTCTTC	CASSETPALPEQFF
.	TRBV4-3	TRBJ2-1	.	TGCGCCAGCAGCCAAGACAGAGGAATCGATGAGCAGTTCTTC	CASSQDRGIDEQFF
.	TRBV6-6	TRBJ1-1	.	TGTGCCAGCAGTTACTTTCGGGGTCCGGAATATGGTGAAGCTTTCTTT	CASSYFRGPEYGEAFF
.	TRBV28	TRBJ2-7	many	TGTGCCAGCCTAGAGGGGGGGATGGGGGTTAACGACGAGCAGTACTTC	CASLEGGMGVNDEQYF
TRBD1	TRBV7-9	TRBJ2-3	few	TGTGCCAGCAGCTACCGGGACAGGGAACACACAGATACGCAGTATTTT	CASSYRDREHTDTQYF
.	TRBV11-2	TRBJ2-7	.	TGTGCCAGCAGCCATACCGGGACCCAGACCTACGAGCAGTACTTC	CASSHTGTQTYEQYF
TRBD1	TRBV15	TRBJ1-5	few	TGTGCCACCAGCAGGGAGGGACAGGGAATAAATCAGCCCCAGCATTTT	CATSREGQGINQPQHF
.	TRBV12-3/TRBV12-4	TRBJ2-3	.	TGTGCCAGCAGTTTATTGCCCAGGACAGAACGGCAGTATTTT	CASSLLPRTERQYF
TRBD1	TRBV6-6	TRBJ1-6	.	TGTGCCAGCAGTTACGTGACAGGGGACAATTCACCCCTCCACTTT	CASSYVTGDNSPLHF